This T cell receptor beta chain is from a study of Graves' ophthalmopathy and Graves' hyperthyroidism. Ophthalmopathy donors were characterized by moderate-to-severe activity, CAS of at least 3, NOSPECS of at least 4, and duration under 3 months. Orbital computed tomography, together with clinical symptoms, serum thyroxine, TRAb and thyroid ultrasound, was used for diagnosis. This clonotype was observed a few times. What it binds is unknown. Amplifying from RNA transcripts, the study obtained TCR beta CDR3 regions. An opening RT-PCR round employed HTBI primers and preceded a second-round multiplex PCR. TCRdb reprocessed the multiplex PCR reads with MiXCR, giving one entry per CDR3 protein. The sample records about 660,000 distinct CDR3 sequences, roughly 41% being singletons. Study results and caveats: Blood shared most expanded thyroid clonotypes above 0.001 frequency. Sensitivity of over 60% and specificity of 72% to 80% were achieved by the model that predicted ophthalmopathy progression.

V shed 6 bases and J 4 bases; nucleotides not matched to a gene: 6. The CDR3 extends over 13 amino acids. Germline V CDR1 and CDR2: SGHVS, FNYEAQ. The chain combines TRBV7-6 with TRBJ2-7, with 7 bases identical to TRBD2. Material for sequencing was peripheral blood. The origin of this receptor is an adult man with Graves' ophthalmopathy. Here the CDR3 reads CASSARAGYEQYF. The DNA of the CDR3 is TGTGCCAGCAGTGCTAGAGCGGGGTACGAGCAGTACTTC.